Presented here are 2 T cell receptor beta chains from one specimen sequenced in a study of shared clonotypes between healthy human individuals. Profiled with immunoSEQ multiplex PCR; TCRdb holds only in-frame clones, not every one. The table shows some 800,000 clones, with about 92% occurring only once. CD8 cells classed as naive were CD45RO-negative and positively selected for CCR7, excluding terminally differentiated effector memory CD45RA+ cells. Source material: naive CD8+ T cells sorted from blood. These receptors were taken from a man aged 30-40 years in good health.

This sequence joins TRBV9 and TRBJ2-1, with D uncertain. The CDR3 has 14 amino acids. V gave up 0 bases and J gave up 5 bases, with 9 bases separating them. In germline, CDR1 is SGDLS, CDR2 YYNGEE. This CDR3 reads CASSVGPANNEQFF. The CDR3 DNA reads TGTGCCAGCAGCGTAGGTCCTGCGAACAATGAGCAGTTCTTC. Full variable domain (remainder filled in from reference TRBV9 and TRBJ2-1): DSGVTQTPKHLITATGQRVTLRCSPRSGDLSVYWYQQSLDQGLQFLIQYYNGEERAKGNILERFSAQQFPDLHSELNLSSLELGDSALYFCASSVGPANNEQFFGPGTRLTVL.

This clone showed up just once. The rearrangement joins TRBV28 to TRBJ1-2; a weak D match, TRBD1 (5 bases). This CDR3 contains 13 residues. Trimming removed 5 bases from V and 9 bases from J, with 16 bases in between. The germline V gene encodes CDR1 MDHEN and CDR2 SYDVKM. In nucleotides, the CDR3 is TGTGCCAGCAGTCCGGGACGGGTTGGTAGCTACACCTTC. Its translation is CASSPGRVGSYTF.